The subject of this entry is one T cell receptor beta chain. What it recognizes is unknown. The time point: blood 4 weeks post-SBRT, at nephrectomy. Treatment described: 15 Gy SBRT to primary tumor, nephrectomy 4 weeks later. Nephrectomy followed 15 Gy stereotactic body radiation by 4 weeks. Serial blood draws occurred at baseline and 2 and 4 weeks post-SBRT. The tumor was a clear cell renal cell carcinoma. Some clones are missing from TCRdb's copy, which holds only in-frame ones; the method was immunoSEQ multiplex PCR. In the table there are about 170,000 clones, 88% of which are singletons. The data are from a study of radiation and T cells in renal cell carcinoma. Study-wide points: From baseline, blood top tumor clonotypes peaked at 2 weeks post-radiation.

There are 12 residues in the CDR3. V lost 7 bases, J lost 2 bases, and 6 bases lay in between. Looked up from germline, CDR1 is LGHNT and CDR2 is FRNRAP. The source of this sequence is a woman between 50 and 59 years old with renal cell carcinoma. The sequences come from blood, collected from a patient whose treatment included radiotherapy and nephrectomy. This rearrangement joins TRBV12-5 to TRBJ1-5; D gene uncertain. CDR3 sequence reads: CASVNGNQPQHF. Written as DNA, the CDR3 is TGTGCTAGTGTCAACGGCAATCAGCCCCAGCATTTT.